Below, 18 T cell receptor beta chains from the same sample are listed, as sequenced in a study of shared clonotypes between healthy human individuals. CD45RO-negative, CCR7-positively selected cells formed the naive CD8 fraction, excluding terminally differentiated effector memory CD45RA+ cells. The method was immunoSEQ multiplex PCR; TCRdb's version includes in-frame clones alone and lacks a portion of them. The sample yields fewer than 1 million clones, around 96% seen once. The sequenced material came from naive CD8+ T cells sorted from blood. All receptors derive from a man aged 30-40 years in good health.

This chain connects TRBV11-2 to TRBJ2-1, with D perhaps TRBD1 or TRBD2 (6 bases each). V lost 5 bases and J 12 bases, leaving 17 bases between the germline ends. Germline CDR1 reads SGHAT; CDR2 reads FQNNGV. The CDR3 length is 13 residues. The CDR3 DNA reads as TGTGCCAGCAGCCCGCCCGGGGGCTTTCCGCAGTTCTTC. As protein: CASSPPGGFPQFF. Using reference TRBV11-2 and TRBJ2-1 for the parts outside the CDR3, the full variable domain is EAGVAQSPRYKIIEKRQSVAFWCNPISGHATLYWYQQILGQGPKLLIQFQNNGVVDDSQLPKDRFSAERLKGVDSTLKIQPAKLEDSAVYLCASSPPGGFPQFFGPGTRLTVL.

The chain's CDR3 is CASSLEEGRADTGELFF. CDR3 nucleotides: TGTGCCAGCAGCTTAGAAGAAGGGCGGGCGGACACCGGGGAGCTGTTTTTT. The chain recombines TRBV7-2 with TRBJ2-2, with D possibly TRBD2 on 5 matching bases. This CDR3 is 17 amino acids long. The ends were cut back, 1 base at V and 3 bases at J, with 15 bases in the middle. The germline V gene encodes CDR1 SGHTA and CDR2 FQGNSA.

The V gene is TRBV7-9, the J gene TRBJ2-7, with a weak D call TRBD2 (6 bases). The CDR3 covers 15 residues. The germline gives CDR1 SEHNR, CDR2 FQNEAQ (reference sequence). The V end was cut by 4 bases, the J end by 5 bases, with 18 bases between. The CDR3 sequence: CASSSPALANHEQYF. Written as DNA, the CDR3 is TGTGCCAGCAGCTCCCCCGCCCTAGCGAATCACGAGCAGTACTTC. Full variable domain (rest looked up from reference TRBV7-9 and TRBJ2-7): DTGVSQNPRHKITKRGQNVTFRCDPISEHNRLYWYRQTLGQGPEFLTYFQNEAQLEKSRLLSDRFSAERPKGSFSTLEIQRTEQGDSAMYLCASSSPALANHEQYFGPGTRLTVT.

The chain carries TRBV11-2 and TRBJ2-3; 7 bases agree with TRBD2. The CDR3 length is 15 residues. J lost 3 bases, V lost 3 bases, and 6 bases had no gene match. Germline V gene lookup returns CDR1 SGHAT and CDR2 FQNNGV. Here the CDR3 reads CASSLGEGRTDTQYF. CDR3 nucleotide sequence: TGTGCCAGCAGCTTGGGGGAGGGCCGAACAGATACGCAGTATTTT.

As concerns this clone: A read error may produce the germline difference seen at one junction end. CDR3 bases: TGTGCCACCAGCGGAGACTACCTCAGCACAGATACGCAGTATTTT. Its translation is CATSGDYLSTDTQYF. This chain uses TRBV15 with TRBJ2-3; D might be TRBD2 (5 bases). CDR1 and CDR2 (germline): LNHNV, YYDKDF (reference sequence). This CDR3 has 15 amino acids.

The rearrangement links TRBV10-1 to TRBJ2-2; D is possibly TRBD1 (6 bases). The CDR3 consists of 14 residues. V lost 1 base and J 7 bases, leaving 10 bases between the germline ends. Germline V lookup: CDR1 WNHNN, CDR2 SYGVQD (reference sequence). The CDR3 DNA sequence: TGCGCCAGCAGTGAGTACAGGGAAAACGGGGAGCTGTTTTTT. It yields the protein CASSEYRENGELFF.

V and J are TRBV10-2 and TRBJ2-1; D is unresolved. The germline V gene encodes CDR1 WSHSY and CDR2 SAAADI. V was trimmed by 2 bases and J by 7 bases, leaving 12 bases between them. The CDR3 totals 14 residues. CDR3 in DNA: TGCGCCAGCAGTGAGAGGTACTCACCTAATGAGCAGTTCTTC. Translating it yields CASSERYSPNEQFF.

The chain carries TRBV11-2 and TRBJ2-1; 9 nucleotides align to TRBD2. Trimming took 5 bases from V and 10 from J; bases not matched to a gene: 21. This CDR3 region has 18 residues. Germline V gene lookup returns CDR1 SGHAT and CDR2 FQNNGV. The CDR3 nucleotides read TGTGCCAGCAGCGAATGGGGCGAAGAGCGGGAGGCCGGCACCGAGCAGTTCTTC. As protein: CASSEWGEEREAGTEQFF.

The chain is built from TRBV6-6 and TRBJ2-1; D call uncertain. Trimming took 4 bases from V and 5 from J, leaving 6 bases between them. CDR3 size: 12 residues. Per the germline V gene, CDR1 is MNHNY and CDR2 is SVGAGI (reference sequence). CDR3 residues: CASSFGDNEQFF. DNA of the CDR3: TGTGCCAGCAGTTTCGGCGACAATGAGCAGTTCTTC.

This clone was counted once. V usage is TRBV13 and J usage is TRBJ2-5, with 16 nucleotides matching TRBD2. The junction had 13 bases not matched to a gene; V was cut back by 5 bases and J by 4 bases. The CDR3 runs to 19 residues. CDR1 is PRHDT and CDR2 is FYEKMQ in the germline V gene (reference sequence). The CDR3 DNA is TGTGCCAGCAGCCCCAAACCCGGGACTAGCGGGAGGGAGGGAGAGACCCAGTACTTC. Translation gives CASSPKPGTSGREGETQYF.

This rearrangement joins TRBV23-1 to TRBJ1-1; a weak D match, TRBD1 (5 bases). TRBV23-1 is identified as an open reading frame with a role that is uncertain. V dropped 8 bases and J dropped 8 bases, with 18 bases sitting between them. The CDR3 contains 13 residues. CDR3 amino acids: CASPPKRRGEAFF. CDR3 bases: TGCGCCAGCCCTCCCAAACGGCGGGGCGAAGCTTTCTTT.

This chain links TRBV9 with TRBJ2-7; the match to TRBD2 covers 8 bases. Unmatched junction bases numbered 13, after V lost 3 bases and J lost 5 bases. CDR3 length equals 16 residues. The germline CDR1 and CDR2 sequences are SGDLS and YYNGEE. The CDR3 sequence is CASSARPGLDSHEQYF. The CDR3 DNA sequence: TGTGCCAGCAGCGCCAGGCCGGGACTAGATTCCCACGAGCAGTACTTC.

This chain uses TRBV4-1 with TRBJ2-7; tentatively, D is TRBD2 (7 bases). CDR1 is MGHRA, CDR2 YSYEKL, per germline. With 4 bases removed from V and 1 base from J, the gap between germline ends came to 17 bases. The CDR3 is made up of 16 amino acids. The DNA for the CDR3 is TGCGCCAGCAGCCCACAACAGGGAGGGTGGTCCTACGAGCAGTACTTC. As protein: CASSPQQGGWSYEQYF.

The chain links TRBV28 to TRBJ1-5, with unresolved D. Trimming stripped 6 bases from V and 3 bases from J, with 12 bases between. The germline V gene encodes CDR1 MDHEN and CDR2 SYDVKM. The CDR3 is 14 residues long. In DNA, the CDR3 is TGTGCCAGCAGGTCCCCCGGGTACAATCAGCCCCAGCATTTT. Protein sequence: CASRSPGYNQPQHF.

J is TRBJ1-2 and V is TRBV4-1; weak D call: TRBD1 (5 bases). CDR1 and CDR2 from the germline V gene are MGHRA and YSYEKL. The V gene lost 1 base and the J gene lost 2 bases, with 8 bases spanning the gap. The CDR3 extends over 14 amino acids. The chain's CDR3 is CASSQVPGNYGYTF. The CDR3 region has the DNA TGCGCCAGCAGCCAAGTACCAGGGAACTATGGCTACACCTTC.

To note about this clone: This same CDR3 is encoded by further DNA sequences in the sample. V gene TRBV11-2 combines with J gene TRBJ2-5; 10 nucleotides align to TRBD2. V shed 1 base, J shed 5 bases, and the junction held 4 bases outside the gene matches. The CDR3 loop spans 15 amino acids. The V gene's germline CDR1 is SGHAT and CDR2 FQNNGV. CDR3 residues: CASSLALAGQETQYF. CDR3 DNA sequence: TGTGCCAGCAGCTTAGCACTAGCGGGGCAGGAGACCCAGTACTTC.

The J gene is TRBJ1-4, the V gene TRBV28, with no clear D. CDR1 is MDHEN, CDR2 SYDVKM, per germline. V dropped 2 bases and J dropped 8 bases, with 3 bases sitting between them. The CDR3 consists of 11 residues. CDR3 nucleotides: TGTGCCAGCAGTTTAGGCGAAAAACTGTTTTTT. Protein product: CASSLGEKLFF.

Only one count was recorded for this clone. The rearrangement uses TRBV27 and TRBJ1-2; D possibly corresponds to TRBD1 (5 bases). V was cut by 8 bases and J by 6 bases, with 16 bases left in between. CDR1 and CDR2 from the germline V gene are MNHEY and SMNVEV (reference sequence). This CDR3 is 13 amino acids long. CDR3 in DNA: TGTGCCAGCGGGGAAACGTGGGGGGATGGCTACACCTTC. Translating gives CASGETWGDGYTF.